This T cell receptor beta chain appears in the sequencing data of a study of blood T cell repertoires in COVID-19. Germline CDR1 SGHAT, CDR2 FQNNGV. Trimming removed 4 bases from V and 8 bases from J, with 10 bases in between. CDR3 length: 12 amino acids. Cohort 3 donors counted as recovered after two negative PCRs, clearance, or resolved symptoms. Methods used by the authors: Estimated nucleated cell counts came from reference gene primer amplification. Sequenced by immunoSEQ multiplex PCR; TCRdb stores in-frame clones only, minus some. That table supplies the V and J calls and clone size; D and trimming were determined from the DNA. This table has 360,000 or so clones, around 83% appearing once.

Sequenced input: PBMCs or T cells enriched from blood (not recorded which). The chain recombines TRBV11-2 with TRBJ2-3; a possible D gene is TRBD2 (6 bases). The source is a woman in her fifties or sixties who had recovered from COVID-19. The CDR3 loop reads CASSSQGGTQYF. DNA of the CDR3: TGTGCCAGCAGCTCCCAGGGAGGTACGCAGTATTTT.